The clone carrying this T cell receptor (beta chain) was recorded a few times. Its target is unknown. The data originate from a study of T cell repertoires in cytomegalovirus infection. Overall study findings and caveats: Adding up the frequency of public TCR beta families identified people who carried CMV plus the relevant HLA.

MiXCR was run by TCRdb on the reads, yielding one entry per CDR3 protein. The sample includes roughly 200,000 distinct CDR3 sequences, roughly 34% of them seen just once. V lost 0 bases to trimming and J lost 0 bases; unmatched junction nucleotides: 2. In germline, CDR1 is SGHTA, CDR2 FQGTGA. The CDR3 has 16 residues. The specimen comprised CD8+ T cells from cultured PBMCs, sampled from culture after CMV antigen stimulation. This receptor was obtained from a human donor in good health (CMV status not recorded). Some clones in this sample may be carry-over from other donors' samples. V and J are TRBV7-3 and TRBJ2-3; TRBD2 aligns across 8 bases. The CDR3 coding sequence is TGTGCCAGCAGCTTAACGCCGGGGGGGAGCACAGATACGCAGTATTTT. As protein: CASSLTPGGSTDTQYF.